The sequence of this T cell receptor beta chain was determined in a study of naive and memory T cell subsets. Overall study findings and caveats: Especially in CD8 cells, naive repertoires contained a few larger clonotypes, possibly CD45RA-re-expressing memory cells. A clonotype means one alpha or beta sequence, not an alpha/beta pair. Diversity fell and Gini index rose from naive through CM, EM, EMRA.

From the second PCR step, alpha and beta chains were amplified apart. Four subsets defined by CD45RA and CD27 were sorted after CD3, CD4, CD8 and live/dead staining. With respect to this clonotype: Its target is unknown.

Both TRBC1 and TRBC2 were covered by a beta constant-region primer of two equimolar oligonucleotides. The ligated cDNA underwent four PCR rounds using SP2 and nested alpha and beta constant-region primers. One entry per CDR3 protein, called by TCRdb with MiXCR from the UMI-ligation and nested PCR reads. This table holds 95,000 to 110,000 distinct CDR3 sequences, around 15% found once. Sequencing used naive CD8+ T cells from blood. The receptor comes from a human donor in good health.

CDR3 loop: CASRAQTGANQPQHF. The CDR3 DNA follows: TGTGCCAGCAGGGCGCAGACAGGAGCCAATCAGCCCCAGCATTTT. The chain couples TRBV2 to TRBJ1-5; D possibly corresponds to TRBD1 (6 bases). Trimming stripped 6 bases from V and 3 bases from J, with 15 bases between. Germline loops: CDR1 SNHLY, CDR2 FYNNEI. The CDR3 has 15 amino acids.